This T cell receptor (beta chain) was recovered during a study of human T cells and chemical hapten exposure. General study results and limits: Donor immune responses may differ from healthy people's, since all donors had alopecia.

Time point given: patch test 1, 2 weeks after DPC sensitization. Treatment denoted: therapeutic diphenylcyclopropenone sensitization with weekly scalp DPC. A word on this clonotype: What it binds is unknown.

What the library attached to individual cDNA molecules were unique molecular identifiers. TCRdb fed the RACE reads into MiXCR, producing one record per CDR3 protein. The data hold some 340,000 distinct CDR3 sequences, with around 7% observed a single time. V lost 7 bases and J 2 bases, leaving 12 bases between the germline ends. In germline, CDR1 is MNHNS, CDR2 SASEGT. This CDR3 comprises 15 residues. The clonotype comes from a woman aged 18-29 years with alopecia areata. Some clones in this sample may be carry-over from other donors' samples. The sequencing used whole blood, collected in connection with sensitization to the hapten diphenylcyclopropenone (DPC). The chain uses TRBV6-1 and TRBJ2-6; no reliable D call. The CDR3 coding sequence is TGTGCCAGCACTTTACCCGGTCCTGGGGCCAACGTCCTGACTTTC. Residues: CASTLPGPGANVLTF.